Below, 18 T cell receptor beta chains from the same sample are listed, as sequenced in a study of PD-L1 blockade in urothelial cancer. Produced via immunoSEQ multiplex PCR; TCRdb's table is partial and in-frame only. The repertoire consists of roughly 84,000 clones, with roughly 80% occurring once and the leading ten covering more than 8%. The sequenced sample was PBMCs, obtained around atezolizumab (anti-PD-L1) treatment. Receptors were obtained from a man between 65 and 79 years old with urothelial cancer.

The gene calls are TRBV6-1 and TRBJ1-6, with 10 bases aligning to TRBD1. V lost 5 bases and J lost 7; bases outside the gene matches: 5. The germline CDR1 and CDR2 sequences are MNHNS and SASEGT. The CDR3 loop spans 15 amino acids. The CDR3 region has the DNA TGTGCCAGCAGTTGGGCGGACAGGGGGAATTCACCCCTCCACTTT. It is translated as CASSWADRGNSPLHF.

This clone has only one observation. This sequence joins TRBV7-2 and TRBJ1-2, with a possible D match to TRBD1 (5 bases). Trimming removed 10 bases from V and 8 bases from J, with 26 bases in between. This CDR3 has 15 residues. The germline V gene has CDR1 SGHTA and CDR2 FQGNSA. The CDR3 DNA reads as TGTGCCAATAGCCTGAATGCCGCGGGGGTTTACGGCTACACCTTC. It codes for CANSLNAAGVYGYTF.

This chain uses TRBV7-8 with TRBJ1-1, with TRBD1 as a possible D gene (5 bases). The CDR3 has 16 amino acids. With 4 bases removed from V and 5 bases from J, the gap between germline ends came to 20 bases. Germline V lookup: CDR1 SGHVS, CDR2 FQNEAQ. CDR3 region: CASSSHNRMVRTEAFF. CDR3 nucleotides: TGTGCCAGCAGCTCTCATAACAGGATGGTTCGGACTGAAGCTTTCTTT.

This clone showed up many times. V gene TRBV5-1 combines with J gene TRBJ2-7, with a tentative D call TRBD1 (5 bases). Germline values: CDR1 SGHRS, CDR2 YFSETQ. The CDR3 loop spans 14 amino acids. Trimming took off 5 bases at V and 2 bases at J, with 14 bases between the two ends. CDR3 region: CASRAPGNTYEQYF. CDR3 sequence (DNA): TGCGCCAGCAGGGCCCCAGGGAATACCTACGAGCAGTACTTC.

The V gene is TRBV5-1, the J gene TRBJ1-4, with D possibly matching TRBD1 (5 bases). There are 13 residues in the CDR3. Trimming shortened V by 4 bases and J by 5 bases, and 9 bases separated the two germline ends. Germline CDR1 and CDR2: SGHRS and YFSETQ. CDR3 DNA sequence: TGCGCCAGCAGCCTAGACAGAAATGAAAAACTGTTTTTT. Translated, it gives CASSLDRNEKLFF. Variable domain in full (rest from reference TRBV5-1 and TRBJ1-4): KAGVTQTPRYLIKTRGQQVTLSCSPISGHRSVSWYQQTPGQGLQFLFEYFSETQRNKGNFPGRFSGRQFSNSRSEMNVSTLELGDSALYLCASSLDRNEKLFFGSGTQLSVL.

This chain joins TRBV12-2 and TRBJ2-2; TRBD1 is taken as the D call from the table, unchecked against the DNA. TRBV12-2 represents a pseudogene. This CDR3 comprises 20 residues. The CDR3 DNA sequence: TGTGCAAGTCGCCCCCGGAGGGGGTTGTTGGGACAGGGACGCACCGGGGAGCTGTTTTTT. This codes for CASRPRRGLLGQGRTGELFF.

V gene TRBV2 combines with J gene TRBJ1-4; 11 bases align to TRBD1. V shed 7 bases, J shed 6 bases, and the junction held 4 bases outside the gene matches. This CDR3 spans 14 amino acids. Germline CDR1 reads SNHLY; CDR2 reads FYNNEI. This CDR3 is CASTPGQGDEKLFF. In nucleotides, the CDR3 is TGTGCCAGCACCCCGGGACAGGGGGATGAAAAACTGTTTTTT.

The gene calls are TRBV27 and TRBJ2-5; 12 bases match TRBD2. After removal of 0 bases from V and 1 base from J, the junction contained 3 bases not matched to a gene. Germline CDR1 and CDR2: MNHEY and SMNVEV (reference sequence). CDR3 size: 17 residues. CDR3 in amino acids: CASSLSLAGGLQETQYF. Here the CDR3 DNA reads TGTGCCAGCAGTTTATCTCTAGCGGGAGGGCTCCAAGAGACCCAGTACTTC.

The chain couples TRBV10-3 to TRBJ1-1; D is unresolved. Germline V gene lookup returns CDR1 ENHRY and CDR2 SYGVKD. Trimming stripped 0 bases from V and 3 bases from J, with 5 bases between. CDR3 length: 13 amino acids. As DNA, the CDR3 is TGTGCCATCAGTGAGTCCCGAGACACTGAAGCTTTCTTT. Amino acids: CAISESRDTEAFF.

The rearrangement links TRBV10-3 to TRBJ1-6, with 8 bases that match TRBD1. The CDR3 contains 15 residues. Germline trimming cut 6 bases from V and 4 bases from J; bases unmatched to any gene: 5. The V gene's germline CDR1 is ENHRY and CDR2 SYGVKD. The DNA of the CDR3 is TGTGCCATCAGGGAAGGACAGGGATATAATTCACCCCTCCACTTT. Protein: CAIREGQGYNSPLHF.

This clone has a handful of counts. The rearrangement uses TRBV5-1 and TRBJ2-7; D not resolved. Germline V CDR1 and CDR2: SGHRS, YFSETQ. The ends were cut back, 0 bases at V and 11 bases at J, with 12 bases in the middle. CDR3 size: 12 residues. This CDR3 reads CASSLAGGLEYF. The DNA for the CDR3 is TGCGCCAGCAGCTTGGCCGGTGGGCTCGAGTACTTC.

This clone was seen a handful of times. This could be a read error, since a much larger clone is one nucleotide away. Other DNA variants within this sample encode the same CDR3. CDR3 coding DNA: TGTGCCAGCAGCGTACAGGGTGGAGACACTGAAGCTTTCTTT. It yields the protein CASSVQGGDTEAFF. The chain links TRBV9 to TRBJ1-1, with a possible D match to TRBD1 (5 bases). Germline lookup yields CDR1 SGDLS and CDR2 YYNGEE. Trimming removed 1 base from V and 3 bases from J, with 10 bases in between. This CDR3 is built from 14 residues.

V usage is TRBV5-5 and J usage is TRBJ2-1; D possibly corresponds to TRBD1 (6 bases). CDR3 length: 14 amino acids. Per germline, CDR1 SGHKS and CDR2 YYEKEE (reference sequence). Trimming pared 0 bases from V and 4 bases from J, leaving 8 bases between. The CDR3 sequence is CASSLGQVYNEQFF. In DNA form, the CDR3 reads TGTGCCAGCAGCTTGGGACAGGTTTACAATGAGCAGTTCTTC.

The V and J genes are TRBV28 and TRBJ1-4, with TRBD1 matching over 8 bases. The V and J ends lost 6 bases and 8 bases, in that order; junction bases with no gene match: 11. The CDR3 totals 15 residues. The germline V gene has CDR1 MDHEN and CDR2 SYDVKM. CDR3 region: CASSQMTGVNEKLFF. In DNA form, the CDR3 reads TGTGCCAGCAGCCAAATGACAGGGGTAAACGAAAAACTGTTTTTT.

The genes are TRBV6-5 and TRBJ2-1; D unclear. Trimming cost V 0 bases and J 9 bases, with 18 bases left between them. The CDR3 contains 16 residues. CDR1 is MNHEY and CDR2 is SVGAGI in the germline V gene. The CDR3 nucleotides read TGTGCCAGCAGTTACTCCCTTGTTGCCCCACCGGGTGAGCAGTTCTTC. It codes for CASSYSLVAPPGEQFF.

This clone was detected a few times. The rearrangement joins TRBV7-7 to TRBJ2-5; TRBD1 matches 7 bases. CDR3 length: 13 amino acids. From germline, CDR1 is SSHAT and CDR2 FNYEAQ (reference sequence). The junction had 2 bases not matched to a gene; V was cut back by 2 bases and J by 5 bases. CDR3 sequence: CASSLSTGETQYF. Written as DNA, the CDR3 is TGTGCCAGCAGCTTATCGACAGGGGAGACCCAGTACTTC.

This clone was seen a single time. The chain joins TRBV6-6 to TRBJ1-5; tentatively, D is TRBD1 (6 bases). CDR1 and CDR2 (germline): MNHNY, SVGAGI (reference sequence). The V and J ends lost 6 bases and 0 bases respectively, with 12 bases between them. The CDR3 is made up of 15 amino acids. The CDR3 sequence: CASRSTRGSNQPQHF. The CDR3 DNA reads as TGTGCCAGCAGATCCACCAGGGGTAGCAATCAGCCCCAGCATTTT.

The gene calls are TRBV19 and TRBJ2-7; TRBD1 might be the D (5 bases). The CDR3 runs 14 residues. The germline V gene encodes CDR1 LNHDA and CDR2 SQIVND (reference sequence). V lost 5 bases and J 2 bases, leaving 13 bases between the germline ends. CDR3 sequence reads: CASSSAGMPYEQYF. DNA for the CDR3: TGTGCCAGTAGTTCGGCAGGGATGCCCTACGAGCAGTACTTC.